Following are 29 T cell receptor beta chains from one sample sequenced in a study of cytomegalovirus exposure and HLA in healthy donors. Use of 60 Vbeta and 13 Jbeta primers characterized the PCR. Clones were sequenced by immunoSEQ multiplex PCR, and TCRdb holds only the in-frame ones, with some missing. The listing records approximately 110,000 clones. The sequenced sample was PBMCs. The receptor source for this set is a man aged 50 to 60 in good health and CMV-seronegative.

CDR3 bases: TGTGCCAGCAGCTTACGGACTAGCGGGGGGGGCAATGAGCAGTTCTTC. This gives the protein CASSLRTSGGGNEQFF. V is TRBV7-2 and J is TRBJ2-1; 15 nucleotides match TRBD2. The germline CDR1 and CDR2 sequences are SGHTA and FQGNSA. The CDR3 is 16 amino acids. Trimming took 2 bases from V and 6 from J; bases not matched to a gene: 2.

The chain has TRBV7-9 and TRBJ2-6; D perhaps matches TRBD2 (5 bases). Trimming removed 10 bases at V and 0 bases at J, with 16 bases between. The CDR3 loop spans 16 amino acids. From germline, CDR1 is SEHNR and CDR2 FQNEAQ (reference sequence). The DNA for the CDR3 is TGTGCCACCGATCTGCGGGCCACCTCTGGGGCCAACGTCCTGACTTTC. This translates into CATDLRATSGANVLTF.

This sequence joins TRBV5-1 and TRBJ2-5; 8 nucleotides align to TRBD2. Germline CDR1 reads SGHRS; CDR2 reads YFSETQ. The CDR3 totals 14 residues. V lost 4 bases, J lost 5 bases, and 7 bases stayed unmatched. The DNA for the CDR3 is TGCGCCAGCAGCCGGACAGCGGGAGTGGAGACCCAGTACTTC. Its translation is CASSRTAGVETQYF.

The CDR3 coding sequence is TGTGCCAGTAGCCGGATCGTGGGAGGTTCTTCATTAGTCTATGGCTACACCTTC. Translating it yields CASSRIVGGSSLVYGYTF. The rearrangement links TRBV19 to TRBJ1-2; unclear D gene. V gave up 6 bases and J gave up 4 bases, with 27 bases separating them. CDR3 length: 18 amino acids. Per germline, CDR1 LNHDA and CDR2 SQIVND (reference sequence).

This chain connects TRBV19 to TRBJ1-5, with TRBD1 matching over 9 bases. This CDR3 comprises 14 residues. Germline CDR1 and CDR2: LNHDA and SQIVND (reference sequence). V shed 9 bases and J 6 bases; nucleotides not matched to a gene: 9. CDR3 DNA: TGTGCCAGCTCTCCGGGACAGGGAACTCAGCCCCAGCATTTT. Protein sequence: CASSPGQGTQPQHF. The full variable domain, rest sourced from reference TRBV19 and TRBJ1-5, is DGGITQSPKYLFRKEGQNVTLSCEQNLNHDAMYWYRQDPGQGLRLIYYSQIVNDFQKGDIAEGYSVSREKKESFPLTVTSAQKNPTAFYLCASSPGQGTQPQHFGDGTRLSIL.

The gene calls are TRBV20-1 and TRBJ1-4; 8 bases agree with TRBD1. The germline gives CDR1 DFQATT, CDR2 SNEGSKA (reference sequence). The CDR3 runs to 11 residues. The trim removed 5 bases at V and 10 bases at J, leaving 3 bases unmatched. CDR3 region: CSAGQGVKLFF. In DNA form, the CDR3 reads TGCAGTGCTGGACAGGGAGTAAAACTGTTTTTT.

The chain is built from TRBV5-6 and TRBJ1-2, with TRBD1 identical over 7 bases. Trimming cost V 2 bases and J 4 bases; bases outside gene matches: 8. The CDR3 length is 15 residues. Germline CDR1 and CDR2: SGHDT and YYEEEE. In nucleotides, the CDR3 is TGTGCCAGCAGCTTACTACAGGGGCAGGGCTATGGCTACACCTTC. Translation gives CASSLLQGQGYGYTF. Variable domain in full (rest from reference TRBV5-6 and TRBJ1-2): DAGVTQSPTHLIKTRGQQVTLRCSPKSGHDTVSWYQQALGQGPQFIFQYYEEEERQRGNFPDRFSGHQFPNYSSELNVNALLLGDSALYLCASSLLQGQGYGYTFGSGTRLTVV.

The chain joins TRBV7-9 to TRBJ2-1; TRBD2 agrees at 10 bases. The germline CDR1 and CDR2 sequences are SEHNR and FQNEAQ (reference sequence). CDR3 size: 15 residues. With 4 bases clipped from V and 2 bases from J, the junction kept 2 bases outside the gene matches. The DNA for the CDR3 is TGTGCCAGCAGCTCCACTAGCGGGGCCTACAATGAGCAGTTCTTC. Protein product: CASSSTSGAYNEQFF.

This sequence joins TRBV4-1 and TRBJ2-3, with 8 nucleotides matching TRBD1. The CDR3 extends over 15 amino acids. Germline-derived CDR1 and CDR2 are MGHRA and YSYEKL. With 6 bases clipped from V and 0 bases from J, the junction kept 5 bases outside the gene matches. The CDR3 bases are TGCGCCAGCAGAAACACAGGGGGTAGCACAGATACGCAGTATTTT. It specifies CASRNTGGSTDTQYF.

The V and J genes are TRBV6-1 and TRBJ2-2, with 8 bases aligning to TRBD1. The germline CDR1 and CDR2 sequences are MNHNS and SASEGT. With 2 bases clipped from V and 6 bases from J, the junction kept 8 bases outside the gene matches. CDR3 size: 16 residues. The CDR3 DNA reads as TGTGCCAGCAGTGAAACACAGGGGGTTGGATCCGGGGAGCTGTTTTTT. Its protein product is CASSETQGVGSGELFF.

CDR3 protein: CASSAGATNEKLFF. The CDR3 region has the DNA TGCGCCAGCAGCGCGGGGGCAACTAATGAAAAACTGTTTTTT. V usage is TRBV5-1 and J usage is TRBJ1-4, with D maybe TRBD1 (5 bases). This CDR3 contains 14 residues. V was clipped by 4 bases and J by 0 bases, with 7 bases between them. CDR1 and CDR2 from the germline V gene are SGHRS and YFSETQ.

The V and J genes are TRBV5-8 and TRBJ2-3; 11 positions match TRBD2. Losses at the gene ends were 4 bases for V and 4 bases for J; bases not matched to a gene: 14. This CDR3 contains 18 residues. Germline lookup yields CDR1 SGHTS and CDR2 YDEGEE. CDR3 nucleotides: TGTGCCAGCAGCGTACTGACCCATACTAGCGGGAGTGCAGATACGCAGTATTTT. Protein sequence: CASSVLTHTSGSADTQYF.

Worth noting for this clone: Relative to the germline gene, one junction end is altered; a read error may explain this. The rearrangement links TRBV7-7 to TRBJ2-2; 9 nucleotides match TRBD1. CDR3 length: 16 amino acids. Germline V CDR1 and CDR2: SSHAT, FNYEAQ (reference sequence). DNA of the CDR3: TGTGCTAGCAGCGCAGGGGGACAGGGCGGCACCGGGGAGCTGTTTTTT. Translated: CASSAGGQGGTGELFF.

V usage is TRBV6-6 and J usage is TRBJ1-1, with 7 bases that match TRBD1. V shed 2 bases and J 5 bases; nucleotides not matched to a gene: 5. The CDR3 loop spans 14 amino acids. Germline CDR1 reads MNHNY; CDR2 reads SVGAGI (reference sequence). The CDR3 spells CASSYLGQSTEAFF. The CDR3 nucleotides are TGTGCCAGCAGTTACCTGGGACAGAGTACTGAAGCTTTCTTT.

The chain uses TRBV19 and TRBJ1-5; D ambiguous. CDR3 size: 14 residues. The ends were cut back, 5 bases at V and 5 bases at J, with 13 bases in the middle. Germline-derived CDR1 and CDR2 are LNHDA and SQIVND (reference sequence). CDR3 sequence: CASSVTGGHQPQHF. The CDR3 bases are TGTGCCAGTAGTGTAACGGGAGGACATCAGCCCCAGCATTTT.

CDR3 DNA: TGTGCCAGCGCCCAGGGTCGCGGCTACACCTTC. Protein product: CASAQGRGYTF. The V call is TRBV2, the J call TRBJ1-2, with D tentatively TRBD1 (5 bases). Trimming pared 8 bases from V and 8 bases from J, leaving 12 bases between. Looked up from germline, CDR1 is SNHLY and CDR2 is FYNNEI. The CDR3 is 11 amino acids.

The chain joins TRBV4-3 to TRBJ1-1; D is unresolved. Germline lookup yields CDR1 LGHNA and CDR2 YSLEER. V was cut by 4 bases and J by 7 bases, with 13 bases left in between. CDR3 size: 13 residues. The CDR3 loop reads CASSRMTGNEAFF. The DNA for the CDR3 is TGCGCCAGCAGCCGTATGACCGGGAATGAAGCTTTCTTT.

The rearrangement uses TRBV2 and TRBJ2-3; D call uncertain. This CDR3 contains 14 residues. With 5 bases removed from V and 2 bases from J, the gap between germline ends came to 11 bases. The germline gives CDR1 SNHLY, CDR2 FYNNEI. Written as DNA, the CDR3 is TGTGCCAGCAGTAACCGGGTTGACACAGATACGCAGTATTTT. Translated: CASSNRVDTDTQYF.

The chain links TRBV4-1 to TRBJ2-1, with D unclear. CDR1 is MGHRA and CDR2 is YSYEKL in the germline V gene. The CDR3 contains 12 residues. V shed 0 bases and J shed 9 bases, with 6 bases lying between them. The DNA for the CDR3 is TGCGCCAGCAGCCAAGACTCCCGTGAGCAGTTCTTC. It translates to CASSQDSREQFF.

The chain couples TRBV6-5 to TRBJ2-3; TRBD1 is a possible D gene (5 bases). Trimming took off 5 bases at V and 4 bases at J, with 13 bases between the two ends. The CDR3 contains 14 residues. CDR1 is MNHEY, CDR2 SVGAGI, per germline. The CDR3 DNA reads TGTGCCAGCAGTGGCGGACAACCTTCAGATACGCAGTATTTT. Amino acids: CASSGGQPSDTQYF.

CDR3 region: CATSSGWGRETQYF. CDR3 in DNA: TGTGCCACCAGCTCTGGGTGGGGGAGGGAGACCCAGTACTTC. V and J are TRBV15 and TRBJ2-5, with TRBD2 as a possible D gene (6 bases). Deletions cut 5 bases from V and 5 bases from J, with 15 bases between. Germline V lookup: CDR1 LNHNV, CDR2 YYDKDF (reference sequence). This CDR3 contains 14 residues.

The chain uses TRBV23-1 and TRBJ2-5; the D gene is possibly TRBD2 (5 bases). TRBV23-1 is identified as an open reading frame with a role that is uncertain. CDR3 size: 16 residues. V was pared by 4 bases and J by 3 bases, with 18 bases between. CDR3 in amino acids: CASSPPAGCMKETQYF. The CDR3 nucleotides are TGCGCCAGCAGTCCCCCGGCGGGTTGTATGAAAGAGACCCAGTACTTC.

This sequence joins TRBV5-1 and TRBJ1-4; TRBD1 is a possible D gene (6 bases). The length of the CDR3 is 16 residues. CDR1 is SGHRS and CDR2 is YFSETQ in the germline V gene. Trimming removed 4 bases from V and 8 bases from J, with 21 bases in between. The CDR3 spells CASSTPNGGEGEKLFF. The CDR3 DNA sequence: TGCGCCAGCAGCACGCCCAATGGGGGCGAGGGGGAAAAACTGTTTTTT.

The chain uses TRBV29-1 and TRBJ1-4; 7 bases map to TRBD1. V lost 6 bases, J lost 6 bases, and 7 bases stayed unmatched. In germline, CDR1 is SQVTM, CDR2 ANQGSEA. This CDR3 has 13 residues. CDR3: CSVFTGEDEKLFF. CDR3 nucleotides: TGCAGCGTCTTCACAGGGGAGGATGAAAAACTGTTTTTT.

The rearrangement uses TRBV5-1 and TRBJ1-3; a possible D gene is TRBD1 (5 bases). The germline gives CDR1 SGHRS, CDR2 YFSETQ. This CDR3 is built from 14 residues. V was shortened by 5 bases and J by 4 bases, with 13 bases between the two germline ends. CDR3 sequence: CASRQVQGGNTIYF. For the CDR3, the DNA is TGCGCCAGCAGGCAGGTCCAGGGAGGAAACACCATATATTTT.

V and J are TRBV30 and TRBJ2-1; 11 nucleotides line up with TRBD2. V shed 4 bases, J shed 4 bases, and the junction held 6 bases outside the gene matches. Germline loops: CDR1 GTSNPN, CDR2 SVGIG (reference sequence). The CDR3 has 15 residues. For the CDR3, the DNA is TGTGCCTGGAACCCACTAGCGGGAGCTTACAATGAGCAGTTCTTC. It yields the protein CAWNPLAGAYNEQFF.

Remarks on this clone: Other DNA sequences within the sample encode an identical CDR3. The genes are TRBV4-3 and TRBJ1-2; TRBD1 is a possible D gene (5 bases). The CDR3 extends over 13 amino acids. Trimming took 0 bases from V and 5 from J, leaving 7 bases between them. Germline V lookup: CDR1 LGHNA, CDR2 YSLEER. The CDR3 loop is CASSQDRVYGYTF. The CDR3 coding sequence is TGCGCCAGCAGCCAAGACAGGGTATATGGCTACACCTTC.

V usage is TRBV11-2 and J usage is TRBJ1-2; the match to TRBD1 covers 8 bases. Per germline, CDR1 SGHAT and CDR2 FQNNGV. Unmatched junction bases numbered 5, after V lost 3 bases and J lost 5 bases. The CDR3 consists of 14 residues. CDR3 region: CASSFKQGGYGYTF. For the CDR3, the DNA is TGTGCCAGCAGCTTTAAACAGGGGGGATATGGCTACACCTTC. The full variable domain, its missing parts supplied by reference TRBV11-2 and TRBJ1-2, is EAGVAQSPRYKIIEKRQSVAFWCNPISGHATLYWYQQILGQGPKLLIQFQNNGVVDDSQLPKDRFSAERLKGVDSTLKIQPAKLEDSAVYLCASSFKQGGYGYTFGSGTRLTVV.

The CDR3 sequence: CASSQNHRGTGELFF. The CDR3 bases are TGCGCCAGCAGCCAGAACCACAGGGGCACCGGGGAGCTGTTTTTT. This chain connects TRBV4-3 to TRBJ2-2; 7 bases line up with TRBD1. Trimming removed 3 bases from V and 4 bases from J; junction bases left unmatched: 5. The length of the CDR3 is 15 residues. CDR1 is LGHNA and CDR2 is YSLEER in the germline V gene.